This T cell receptor beta chain was sequenced in a study of PD-L1 blockade in urothelial cancer. Whole-study context: After treatment start, blood was analyzed at 3 weeks (second dose) and at 6 weeks.

Profiling relied on immunoSEQ multiplex PCR, and the TCRdb table lists in-frame clones only, not all of them. This table holds about 130,000 clones, less than 85% found once. Time point here: pretreatment peripheral blood. Patients suffered from locally advanced or metastatic urothelial carcinoma. This CDR3 contains 16 residues. V gave up 7 bases and J gave up 4 bases; unmatched junction bases: 11. Germline V gene sequence: CDR1 SGHRS, CDR2 YFSETQ. Sequences were derived from PBMCs, sampled around atezolizumab (anti-PD-L1) treatment. The chain uses TRBV5-1 and TRBJ2-1; 10 bases agree with TRBD1. The origin of this receptor is a man in his fifties with urothelial cancer. The CDR3 loop reads CASGKLTGGLYNEQFF. Here the CDR3 DNA reads TGCGCCAGCGGGAAACTGACAGGGGGCCTTTACAATGAGCAGTTCTTC.